This TCR beta chain appears in the sequencing data of a study of T cells in Graves' hyperthyroidism and ophthalmopathy. About the research overall: Blood was drawn when the patient was first diagnosed and still untreated.

Many counts were recorded for this clonotype. What it binds is unknown. Study results and caveats: Stable hyperthyroidism was separated from ophthalmopathy by a model based on 13 V-J features. Most thyroid clonotypes that were expanded above 0.001 also turned up in blood.

Exclusion criteria comprised uncontrolled infection, other autoimmune disease, pregnancy or lactation. Amplified TCR beta CDR3 regions derived from RNA transcripts. First-round RT-PCR targeting the TCR CDR3 was performed with the HTBI primer set. TCRdb passed the multiplex PCR reads through MiXCR, listing each CDR3 protein once. The sample records about 520,000 distinct CDR3 sequences, approximately 25% being singletons. This CDR3 is 16 amino acids long. The V segment lost 6 bases and the J segment 1 base; nucleotides outside the gene matches: 11. Germline lookup yields CDR1 MNHEY and CDR2 SMNVEV (reference sequence).

Sequences were obtained from blood. The rearrangement joins TRBV27 to TRBJ1-2, with 7 nucleotides matching TRBD1. This TCR was sampled from a woman aged 25 to 45 with Graves' ophthalmopathy. Here the CDR3 reads CASSESPGQNNYGYTF. The CDR3 DNA follows: TGTGCCAGCAGCGAATCACCGGGACAGAATAACTATGGCTACACCTTC.